These 6 T cell receptor beta chains originate from one sample sequenced in a study of blood T cell repertoires in COVID-19. The data were produced by immunoSEQ multiplex PCR, yet TCRdb's version contains in-frame clones alone and is incomplete. The table shows about 150,000 clones, with more than 65% occurring only once. Input material: peripheral blood. The receptors originated from a woman in her forties or fifties with acute or convalescent COVID-19.

The chain carries TRBV7-9 and TRBJ1-1; 10 bases line up with TRBD1. The germline CDR1 and CDR2 sequences are SEHNR and FQNEAQ (reference sequence). The CDR3 is 13 amino acids. J was trimmed by 7 bases and V by 4 bases; bases with no gene match: 3. The CDR3 here is CASSSGQGVEAFF. The CDR3 nucleotides read TGTGCCAGCAGCTCCGGACAGGGGGTTGAAGCTTTCTTT.

The rearrangement joins TRBV5-4 to TRBJ1-6, with TRBD1 matching 8 bases. This CDR3 is built from 15 residues. Germline assignment: CDR1 SGHNT and CDR2 YYREEE (reference sequence). V shed 5 bases and J 7 bases; nucleotides not matched to a gene: 8. The CDR3 DNA is TGTGCCAGCAGACCAGGGGGCACCCGAAATTCACCCCTCCACTTT. This gives the protein CASRPGGTRNSPLHF.

This chain joins TRBV7-8 and TRBJ2-3; D perhaps matches TRBD2 (5 bases). The CDR3 loop spans 18 amino acids. Germline V gene lookup returns CDR1 SGHVS and CDR2 FQNEAQ. The V and J ends lost 2 bases and 0 bases respectively, with 18 bases between them. The CDR3 DNA follows: TGTGCCAGCAGCTTACTTTTTCCGCCCGGACTGAGCACAGATACGCAGTATTTT. Its protein is CASSLLFPPGLSTDTQYF.

V usage is TRBV19 and J usage is TRBJ1-1, with 7 bases that match TRBD1. J was trimmed by 3 bases and V by 10 bases; bases with no gene match: 14. The CDR3 is 15 residues long. Germline CDR1 reads LNHDA; CDR2 reads SQIVND (reference sequence). CDR3 nucleotides: TGTGCCACGACTCCCGGGACAGCTTTATACACTGAAGCTTTCTTT. This encodes CATTPGTALYTEAFF.

The rearrangement uses TRBV5-1 and TRBJ2-1; 11 bases match TRBD2. The CDR3 contains 18 residues. Per germline, CDR1 SGHRS and CDR2 YFSETQ. V shed 0 bases, J shed 4 bases, and the junction held 9 bases outside the gene matches. The CDR3 sequence: CASSLVLAGGAGYNEQFF. The DNA for the CDR3 is TGCGCCAGCAGCTTGGTCCTAGCGGGAGGTGCGGGATACAATGAGCAGTTCTTC.

The chain recombines TRBV9 with TRBJ2-5; 8 positions match TRBD2. V lost 1 base and J lost 5; bases outside the gene matches: 7. Germline assignment: CDR1 SGDLS and CDR2 YYNGEE. CDR3 size: 15 residues. The CDR3 is CASSVSAGDAETQYF. The CDR3 DNA sequence: TGTGCCAGCAGCGTATCAGCGGGAGATGCTGAGACCCAGTACTTC.